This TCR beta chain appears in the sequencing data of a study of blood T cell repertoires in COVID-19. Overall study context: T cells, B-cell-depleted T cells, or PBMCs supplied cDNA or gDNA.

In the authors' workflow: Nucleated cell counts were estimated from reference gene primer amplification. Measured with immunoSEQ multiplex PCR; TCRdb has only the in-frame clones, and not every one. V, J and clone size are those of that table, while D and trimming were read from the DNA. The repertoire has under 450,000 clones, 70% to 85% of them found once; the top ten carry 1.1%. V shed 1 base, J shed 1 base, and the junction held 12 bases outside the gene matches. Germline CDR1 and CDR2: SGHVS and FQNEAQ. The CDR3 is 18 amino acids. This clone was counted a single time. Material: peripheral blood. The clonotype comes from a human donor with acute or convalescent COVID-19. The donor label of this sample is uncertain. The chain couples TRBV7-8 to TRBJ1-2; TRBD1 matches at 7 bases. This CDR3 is CASSLGPTTGQINYGYTF. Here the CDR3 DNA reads TGTGCCAGCAGCTTAGGACCGACTACGGGACAGATTAACTATGGCTACACCTTC.